The 12 T cell receptor beta chains in this list originate from one sample, sequenced in a study of blood T cell repertoires in COVID-19. Repertoires were generated with immunoSEQ multiplex PCR, while TCRdb's copy carries only in-frame clones and drops some. The table includes more than 200,000 clones, 84% detected once. The material sequenced was peripheral blood. The receptors shown here come from a woman older than 75 with COVID-19, enrolled during active disease.

The chain joins TRBV5-1 to TRBJ1-1, with a tentative D call TRBD1 (5 bases). CDR1 and CDR2 from the germline V gene are SGHRS and YFSETQ. The CDR3 has 14 residues. The V end lost 0 bases, the J end lost 6 bases, and 12 bases lay between the germline ends. The CDR3 region has the DNA TGCGCCAGCAGCTTGGGAGGGACTTACCCTGAAGCTTTCTTT. This codes for CASSLGGTYPEAFF.

The rearrangement joins TRBV5-1 to TRBJ2-7, with D possibly matching TRBD1 (6 bases). Germline assignment: CDR1 SGHRS and CDR2 YFSETQ. The CDR3 is made up of 13 amino acids. V dropped 4 bases and J dropped 5 bases, with 13 bases sitting between them. In DNA form, the CDR3 reads TGCGCCAGCAGCATAACAGGGACCAACGAGCAGTACTTC. It is translated as CASSITGTNEQYF.

This clone appeared a few times. The DNA for the CDR3 is TGTGCCAGTAGTCCCCGGGACAGAGGGAACACTGAAGCTTTCTTT. As protein: CASSPRDRGNTEAFF. This chain connects TRBV19 to TRBJ1-1, with 7 nucleotides matching TRBD1. With 5 bases clipped from V and 1 base from J, the junction kept 7 bases outside the gene matches. There are 15 residues in the CDR3. Germline V gene sequence: CDR1 LNHDA, CDR2 SQIVND (reference sequence).

This clone was picked up one time. J is TRBJ2-3 and V is TRBV2; perhaps TRBD1 as D (6 bases). CDR1 and CDR2 from the germline V gene are SNHLY and FYNNEI. V lost 6 bases, J lost 2 bases, and 18 bases lay in between. The CDR3 sequence is 16 residues long. Written as DNA, the CDR3 is TGTGCCAGCAGGTTGGGACATAACGATAACACAGATACGCAGTATTTT. This gives the protein CASRLGHNDNTDTQYF.

This clone has only a few counts. CDR3 amino acids: CATSSQGEGYTF. CDR3 sequence (DNA): TGTGCCACCAGTTCCCAGGGTGAGGGCTACACCTTC. The chain carries TRBV24-1 and TRBJ1-2; TRBD1 is a possible D gene (5 bases). The germline V gene encodes CDR1 KGHDR and CDR2 SFDVKD. Trimming took off 6 bases at V and 8 bases at J, with 12 bases between the two ends. This CDR3 region has 12 residues.

The chain carries TRBV7-2 and TRBJ2-5; D not certain. This CDR3 region has 14 residues. Trimming shortened V by 0 bases and J by 3 bases, and 8 bases separated the two germline ends. Germline V gives CDR1 SGHTA, CDR2 FQGNSA. The CDR3 protein is CASSLARRKETQYF. For the CDR3, the DNA is TGTGCCAGCAGCTTAGCAAGGAGAAAAGAGACCCAGTACTTC.

This clone was observed a single time. This rearrangement joins TRBV18 to TRBJ1-1; 8 bases align to TRBD1. There are 16 residues in the CDR3. From germline, CDR1 is KGHSH and CDR2 LQKENI. V was clipped by 3 bases and J by 4 bases; unmatched bases: 10. In DNA, the CDR3 is TGTGCCAGCTCACCGTTCCAGGGGGCGGTCGGCACTGAAGCTTTCTTT. The encoded protein is CASSPFQGAVGTEAFF. Full variable domain (remainder filled in from reference TRBV18 and TRBJ1-1): NAGVMQNPRHLVRRRGQEARLRCSPMKGHSHVYWYRQLPEEGLKFMVYLQKENIIDESGMPKERFSAEFPKEGPSILRIQQVVRGDSAAYFCASSPFQGAVGTEAFFGQGTRLTVV.

The chain recombines TRBV6-5 with TRBJ2-1; D might be TRBD1 (6 bases). The V end lost 2 bases, the J end lost 0 bases, and 11 bases lay between the germline ends. The germline gives CDR1 MNHEY, CDR2 SVGAGI. The CDR3 is 16 residues long. The CDR3 region has the DNA TGTGCCAGCAGTTACGGACAGCGACCCTCCTACAATGAGCAGTTCTTC. Its translation: CASSYGQRPSYNEQFF.

This clone occurred once. The genes are TRBV3-1 (or the pseudogene TRBV3-2) and TRBJ1-4; 9 bases agree with TRBD1. V dropped 4 bases and J dropped 8; count of bases not matched to a gene: 2. Germline CDR1 reads LGHDT; CDR2 reads YNNKEL (reference sequence). CDR3 length: 13 residues. The CDR3 protein is CASSLQGAEKLFF. CDR3 coding DNA: TGTGCCAGCAGCCTACAGGGGGCGGAAAAACTGTTTTTT.

The chain couples TRBV28 to TRBJ1-1; D perhaps matches TRBD1 (5 bases). V lost 3 bases, J lost 1 base, and 9 bases lay in between. The germline gives CDR1 MDHEN, CDR2 SYDVKM. This CDR3 is 14 amino acids long. The chain's CDR3 is CASSLYRRNTEAFF. CDR3 DNA sequence: TGTGCCAGCAGTTTGTACAGGCGGAACACTGAAGCTTTCTTT.

V and J are TRBV4-1 and TRBJ1-2, with no clear D. This CDR3 has 15 amino acids. Per the germline V gene, CDR1 is MGHRA and CDR2 is YSYEKL. V lost 3 bases to trimming and J lost 3 bases, with 14 bases between them. CDR3 loop: CASSQLAGPYYGYTF. In nucleotides, the CDR3 is TGCGCCAGCAGCCAGCTAGCCGGCCCGTACTATGGCTACACCTTC.

CDR3 sequence: CATVRQGDTEAFF. Written as DNA, the CDR3 is TGTGCCACCGTCCGACAGGGTGACACTGAAGCTTTCTTT. This chain connects TRBV15 to TRBJ1-1; 7 bases fit TRBD1. Germline CDR1 reads LNHNV; CDR2 reads YYDKDF (reference sequence). The CDR3 runs to 13 residues. Losses at the gene ends were 8 bases for V and 3 bases for J; bases not matched to a gene: 6.